A selection of T cell receptor beta chains follows, all from one sample in a study of chemoradiotherapy in HPV16-positive cancers. TCRdb's copy holds only in-frame clones and misses some; the assay was immunoSEQ multiplex PCR. The data show fewer than 2,500 clones, less than 90% seen once. Material: tumor tissue, obtained from a patient who underwent chemoradiotherapy. The receptors here all came from a human donor with HPV-associated anogenital cancer. Both conserved end residues are part of each CDR3. A D gene is named only where the DNA matches it firmly. Clone size is not always given. Where it is, it says once, few, many or a class for expanded clones.

v_gene	abundance	d_gene	j_gene	CDR3nt	CDR3aa
TRBV5-1	-	-	TRBJ1-4	TGCGCCAGCAGCTTGCTTCCTGCCGGGAATAATGAAAAACTGTTTTTT	CASSLLPAGNNEKLFF
TRBV11-2	-	TRBD1	TRBJ2-1	TGTGCCAGCAGCTTAATGTCCCCTCTACAGGGGTACAATGAGCAGTTCTTC	CASSLMSPLQGYNEQFF
TRBV15	-	TRBD1	TRBJ2-7	TGTGCCACCAGCAGAGGCCAGGGGGCTAGGTACGAGCAGTACTTC	CATSRGQGARYEQYF
TRBV7-7	few	-	TRBJ2-2	TGTGCTAGCAGCTTACAGAGCATTAGGGGCATAACGGAGGTCACCGGGGAGCTGTTTTTT	CASSLQSIRGITEVTGELFF
TRBV5-1	large	-	TRBJ2-7	TGCGCCAGCAGCTTGGACGACAGGTACGAGCAGTACTTC	CASSLDDRYEQYF
TRBV4-2	-	-	TRBJ1-1	TGTGCCAGCAGCCAAGATGCAGGGGCGGACACTGAAGCTTTCTTT	CASSQDAGADTEAFF
TRBV11-2	-	-	TRBJ2-7	TGTGCCAGCAGCTTAGGGTCCGGAAGCTCCTACGAGCAGTACTTC	CASSLGSGSSYEQYF
TRBV6-5	-	-	TRBJ1-2	TGTGCCAGCAGTAGGGCTCAGGGCACACCGGCTGGCTACACCTTC	CASSRAQGTPAGYTF
TRBV19	-	-	TRBJ1-1	TGTGCCAGTAGTCTCTCCTCAACGTTATTGCCTGAAGCTTTCTTT	CASSLSSTLLPEAFF
TRBV5-1	-	TRBD2	TRBJ2-1	TGCGCCAGCAGCTCTAACGTAGCGGGGGGCCAGGATGAGCAGTTCTTC	CASSSNVAGGQDEQFF
TRBV5-4	-	-	TRBJ2-7	TGTGCCAGCAGCTTGGGGACCTACGAGCAGTACTTC	CASSLGTYEQYF
TRBV5-4	-	TRBD2	TRBJ2-1	TGTGCCAGCAGTATGGACGGACTAGCGGGATGGAATGAGCAGTTCTTC	CASSMDGLAGWNEQFF
TRBV12-5	-	TRBD2	TRBJ2-1	TGTGCTAGTGGTTTGGTAATTGGGACTAGCCAGTTCTTC	CASGLVIGTSQFF
TRBV6-5	-	TRBD1	TRBJ1-2	TGTGCCAGCAGTTATGACAGGGATCGAGGCTACACCTTC	CASSYDRDRGYTF
TRBV16	-	-	TRBJ2-5	TGTGCCAGCAGCCACGAACAGAGACAAGAGACCCAGTACTTC	CASSHEQRQETQYF
TRBV7-2	-	TRBD2	TRBJ2-3	TGTGCCAGCAGCGAGTACGGGGGGTTTGTTTATTTT	CASSEYGGFVYF
TRBV6-5	-	-	TRBJ1-6	TGTGCCAGCAGTTACTTCGGCAGGGTTAATTCACCCCTCCACTTT	CASSYFGRVNSPLHF
TRBV6-4	once	-	TRBJ2-2	TGTGCCAGCAGTGACTCGGACAACACCGGGGAGCTGTTTTTT	CASSDSDNTGELFF
TRBV2	-	-	TRBJ1-6	TGTGCCAGCACCCGCCGGGAGGGCAGTAATTCACCCCTCCACTTT	CASTRREGSNSPLHF
TRBV14	-	-	TRBJ1-1	TGTGCCAGCAGCCTATTAATTAGTACTGAAGCTTTCTTT	CASSLLISTEAFF
TRBV27	-	-	TRBJ1-5	TGTGCCAGCAGTTCACAGGGACGCCAGCCCCAGCATTTT	CASSSQGRQPQHF
TRBV18	-	TRBD1	TRBJ2-7	TGTGCCAGCTCACCTCCCGGACAGGCACGTGGTAGGGCAGAGTACTTC	CASSPPGQARGRAEYF
TRBV5-4	-	TRBD1	TRBJ1-2	TGTGCCAGCAGCCGAGGGGACAGGTTCCATGGCTACACCTTC	CASSRGDRFHGYTF
TRBV19	-	TRBD1	TRBJ2-3	TGTGCCAGCCGGGACAGCCCCTCAGATACGCAGTATTTT	CASRDSPSDTQYF
TRBV7-3	-	-	TRBJ2-2	TGTGCCAGCAGCTTAACTCTGGGACCACGCCTGAACACCGGGGAGCTGTTTTTT	CASSLTLGPRLNTGELFF
TRBV19	-	-	TRBJ2-3	TGTGCCAGTACCCCGTTGGGGTCAGATACGCAGTATTTT	CASTPLGSDTQYF
TRBV11-1	few	-	TRBJ2-7	TGTGCCAGCAGCAGAACGAATACCTACGAGCAGTACTTC	CASSRTNTYEQYF
TRBV29-1	-	-	TRBJ2-7	TGCAGCGCCCACAATTCCCTCCTTTGGCCACAGGTTAGCTCCTACGAGCAGTACTTC	CSAHNSLLWPQVSSYEQYF
TRBV28	-	-	TRBJ1-1	TGTGCCAGCAGAGAGGACAGCAACACTGGAGCTTTCTTT	CASREDSNTGAFF
TRBV29-1	-	TRBD2	TRBJ2-2	TGCAGCGTTGAAGATCCCCGAGAAGCGGGAGACACCGGGGAGCTGTTTTTT	CSVEDPREAGDTGELFF
TRBV4-3	-	-	TRBJ1-4	TGCGCCAGCAGCCAAGGTCCGAGGCAGGGCAATGAAAAACTGTTTTTT	CASSQGPRQGNEKLFF
TRBV15	-	TRBD2	TRBJ2-1	TGTGCCACCAGCAGAGATGGGGGGGAGTTAAGGTTCAATGAGCAGTTCTTC	CATSRDGGELRFNEQFF
TRBV7-7	-	TRBD2	TRBJ2-5	TGTGCTAGCAGCCTCGGGGCTAGCGGGGTGGGGGAGACCCAGTACTTC	CASSLGASGVGETQYF
TRBV9	-	TRBD1	TRBJ1-1	TGTGCCAGCAGCGTAGTCCCCCGCGGACAGGGGCGGGGAACTGAAGCTTTCTTT	CASSVVPRGQGRGTEAFF
TRBV7-9	once	TRBD1	TRBJ1-4	TGTGCCAGCAGCTTAGTTTCCGGGACAGAATTTGAAAAACTGTTTTTT	CASSLVSGTEFEKLFF
TRBV13	-	-	TRBJ2-5	TGTGCCAGCAGCGGCCGGGGAGAGACCCAGTACTTC	CASSGRGETQYF
TRBV5-6	once	TRBD1	TRBJ1-5	TGTGCCAGCGGCTTGTACAGGGGGTATAATCAGCCCCAGCATTTT	CASGLYRGYNQPQHF
TRBV7-2	-	-	TRBJ2-5	TGTGCCAGCAGCTTAGTATCAAAGGGGGTGGAGACCCAGTACTTC	CASSLVSKGVETQYF
TRBV28	-	-	TRBJ1-1	TGTGCCAGCATACCCAAGAACACTGAAGCTTTCTTT	CASIPKNTEAFF
TRBV20-1	-	-	TRBJ1-1	TGCAGTGCTAGGGGGAACACTGAAGCTTTCTTT	CSARGNTEAFF
TRBV25-1	once	-	TRBJ1-1	TGTGCCAGCAGCGAATGGGAGGTGACGAACACTGAAGCTTTCTTT	CASSEWEVTNTEAFF
TRBV7-2	-	-	TRBJ2-1	TGTGCCAGCAGCTTGAACTCCTTGGGGAATGAGCAGTTCTTC	CASSLNSLGNEQFF
TRBV25-1	-	TRBD1	TRBJ2-3	TGTGCCAGCAGTGAGCCGGGACAGCTCACAGATACGCAGTATTTT	CASSEPGQLTDTQYF
TRBV7-2	few	-	TRBJ2-3	TGTGCCAGCAGCCAGACGGGGGAGAGAGATACGCAGTATTTT	CASSQTGERDTQYF
TRBV6-1	once	TRBD1	TRBJ2-4	TGTGCCAGCACTTTTCGGACAGGGTGGAACATTCAGTACTTC	CASTFRTGWNIQYF